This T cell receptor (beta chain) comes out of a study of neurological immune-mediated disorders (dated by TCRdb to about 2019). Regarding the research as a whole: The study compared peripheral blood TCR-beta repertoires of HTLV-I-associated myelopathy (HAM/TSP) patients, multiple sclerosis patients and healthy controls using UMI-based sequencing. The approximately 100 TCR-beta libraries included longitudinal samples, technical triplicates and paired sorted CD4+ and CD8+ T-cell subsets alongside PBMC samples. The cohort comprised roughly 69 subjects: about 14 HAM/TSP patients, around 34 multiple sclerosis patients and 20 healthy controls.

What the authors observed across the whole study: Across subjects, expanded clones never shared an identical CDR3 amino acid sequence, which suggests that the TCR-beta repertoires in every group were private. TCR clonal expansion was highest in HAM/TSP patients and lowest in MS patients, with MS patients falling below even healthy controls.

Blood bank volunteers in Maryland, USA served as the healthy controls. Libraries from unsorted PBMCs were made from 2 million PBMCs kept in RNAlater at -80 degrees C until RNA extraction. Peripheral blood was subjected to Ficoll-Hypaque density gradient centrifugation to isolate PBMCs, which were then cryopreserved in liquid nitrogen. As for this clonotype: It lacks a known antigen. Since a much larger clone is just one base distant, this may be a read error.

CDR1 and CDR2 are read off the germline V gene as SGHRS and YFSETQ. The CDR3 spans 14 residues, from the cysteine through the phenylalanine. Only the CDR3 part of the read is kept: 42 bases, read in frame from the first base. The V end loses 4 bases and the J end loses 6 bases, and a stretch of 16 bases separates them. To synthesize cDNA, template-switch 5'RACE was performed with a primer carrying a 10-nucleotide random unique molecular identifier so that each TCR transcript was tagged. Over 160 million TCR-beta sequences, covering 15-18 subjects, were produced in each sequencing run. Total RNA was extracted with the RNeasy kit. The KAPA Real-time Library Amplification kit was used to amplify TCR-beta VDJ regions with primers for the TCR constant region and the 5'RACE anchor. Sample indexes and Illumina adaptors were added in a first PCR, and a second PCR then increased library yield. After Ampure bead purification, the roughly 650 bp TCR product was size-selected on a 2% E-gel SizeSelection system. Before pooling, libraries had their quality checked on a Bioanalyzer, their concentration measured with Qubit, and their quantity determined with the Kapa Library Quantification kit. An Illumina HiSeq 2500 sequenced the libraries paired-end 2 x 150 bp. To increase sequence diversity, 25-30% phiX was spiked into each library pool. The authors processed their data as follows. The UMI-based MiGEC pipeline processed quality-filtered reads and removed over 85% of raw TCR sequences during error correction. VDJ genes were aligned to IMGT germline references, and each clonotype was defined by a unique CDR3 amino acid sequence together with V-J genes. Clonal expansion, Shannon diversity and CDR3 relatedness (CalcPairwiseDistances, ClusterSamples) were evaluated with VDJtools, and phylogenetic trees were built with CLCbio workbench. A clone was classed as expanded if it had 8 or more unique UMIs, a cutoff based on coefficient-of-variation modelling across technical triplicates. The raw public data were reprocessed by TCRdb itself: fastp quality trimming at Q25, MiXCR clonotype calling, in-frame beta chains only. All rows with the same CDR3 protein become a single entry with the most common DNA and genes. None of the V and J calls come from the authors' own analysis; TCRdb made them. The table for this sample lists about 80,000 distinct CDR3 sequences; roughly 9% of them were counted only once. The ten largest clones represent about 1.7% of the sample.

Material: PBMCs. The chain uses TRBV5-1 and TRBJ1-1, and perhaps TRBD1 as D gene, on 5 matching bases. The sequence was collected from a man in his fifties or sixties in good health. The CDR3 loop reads CASSPGRGSPEAFF. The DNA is TGCGCCAGCAGCCCGGGACGGGGAAGCCCTGAAGCTTTCTTT.